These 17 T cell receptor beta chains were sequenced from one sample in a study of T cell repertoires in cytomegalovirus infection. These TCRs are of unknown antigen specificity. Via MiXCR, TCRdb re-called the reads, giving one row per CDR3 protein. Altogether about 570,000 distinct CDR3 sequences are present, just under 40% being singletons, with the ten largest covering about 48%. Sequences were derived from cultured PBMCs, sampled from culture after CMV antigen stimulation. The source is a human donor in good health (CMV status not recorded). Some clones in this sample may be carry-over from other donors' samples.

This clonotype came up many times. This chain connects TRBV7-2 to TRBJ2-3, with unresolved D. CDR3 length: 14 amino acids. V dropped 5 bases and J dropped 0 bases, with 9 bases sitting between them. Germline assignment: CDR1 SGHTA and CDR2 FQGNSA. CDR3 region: CASSVDWSTDTQYF. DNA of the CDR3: TGTGCCAGCAGCGTAGACTGGAGCACAGATACGCAGTATTTT.

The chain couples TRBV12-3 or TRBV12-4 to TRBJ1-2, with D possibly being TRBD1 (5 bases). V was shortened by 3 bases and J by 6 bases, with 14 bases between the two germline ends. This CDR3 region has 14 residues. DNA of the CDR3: TGTGCCAGCAGTTTTGCCAGGGTCTATGATGGCTACACCTTC. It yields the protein CASSFARVYDGYTF.

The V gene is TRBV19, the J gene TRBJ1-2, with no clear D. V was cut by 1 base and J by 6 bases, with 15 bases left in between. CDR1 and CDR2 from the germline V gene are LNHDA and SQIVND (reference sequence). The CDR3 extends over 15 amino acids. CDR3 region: CASSIVRRGYDGYTF. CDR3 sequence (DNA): TGTGCCAGTAGTATAGTGCGAAGAGGATATGATGGCTACACCTTC.

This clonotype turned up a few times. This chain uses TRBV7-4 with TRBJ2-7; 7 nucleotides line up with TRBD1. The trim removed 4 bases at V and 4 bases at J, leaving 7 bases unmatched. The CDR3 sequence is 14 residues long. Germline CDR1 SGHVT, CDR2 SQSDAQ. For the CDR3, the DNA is TGTGCCAGCAGCTACCCCGGGACAGAATACGAGCAGTACTTC. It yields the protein CASSYPGTEYEQYF.

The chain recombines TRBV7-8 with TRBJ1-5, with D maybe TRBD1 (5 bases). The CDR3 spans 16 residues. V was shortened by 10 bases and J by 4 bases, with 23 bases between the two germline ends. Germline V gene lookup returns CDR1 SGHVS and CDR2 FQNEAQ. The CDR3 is CATSPGGIRGNQPQHF. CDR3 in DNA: TGTGCCACATCCCCCGGGGGGATTCGGGGGAATCAGCCCCAGCATTTT.

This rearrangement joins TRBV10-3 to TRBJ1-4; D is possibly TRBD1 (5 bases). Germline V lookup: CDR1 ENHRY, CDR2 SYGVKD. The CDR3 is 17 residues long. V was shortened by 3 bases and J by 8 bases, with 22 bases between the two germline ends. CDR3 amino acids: CAISESGGEGIGEKLFF. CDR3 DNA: TGTGCCATCAGTGAATCCGGTGGTGAGGGGATAGGGGAAAAACTGTTTTTT.

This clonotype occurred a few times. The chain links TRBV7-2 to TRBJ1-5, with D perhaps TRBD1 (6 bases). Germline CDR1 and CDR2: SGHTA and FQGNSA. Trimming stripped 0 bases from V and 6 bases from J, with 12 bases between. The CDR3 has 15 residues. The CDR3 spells CASSLAGALGQPQHF. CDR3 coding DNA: TGTGCCAGCAGCTTAGCGGGGGCTTTGGGTCAGCCCCAGCATTTT. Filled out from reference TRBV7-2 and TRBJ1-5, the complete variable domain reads GAGVSQSPSNKVTEKGKDVELRCDPISGHTALYWYRQSLGQGLEFLIYFQGNSAPDKSGLPSDRFSAERTGGSVSTLTIQRTQQEDSAVYLCASSLAGALGQPQHFGDGTRLSIL.

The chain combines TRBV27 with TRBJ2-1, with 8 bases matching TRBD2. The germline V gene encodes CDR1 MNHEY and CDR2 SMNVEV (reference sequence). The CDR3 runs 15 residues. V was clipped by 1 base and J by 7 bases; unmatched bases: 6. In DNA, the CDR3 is TGTGCCAGCAGTTTATGGGGCGGGAGGATAAATGAGCAGTTCTTC. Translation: CASSLWGGRINEQFF.

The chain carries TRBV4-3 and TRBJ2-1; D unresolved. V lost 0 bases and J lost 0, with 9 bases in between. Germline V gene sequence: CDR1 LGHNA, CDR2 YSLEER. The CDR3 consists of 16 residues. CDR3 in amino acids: CASSQDRGRSYNEQFF. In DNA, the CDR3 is TGCGCCAGCAGCCAAGATCGTGGCCGCTCCTACAATGAGCAGTTCTTC.

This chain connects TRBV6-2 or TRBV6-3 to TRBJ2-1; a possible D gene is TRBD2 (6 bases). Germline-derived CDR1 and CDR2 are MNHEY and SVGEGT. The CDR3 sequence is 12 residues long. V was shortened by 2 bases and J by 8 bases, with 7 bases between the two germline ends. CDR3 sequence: CASSYGGYEQFF. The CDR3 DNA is TGTGCCAGCAGTTACGGAGGGTATGAGCAGTTCTTC.

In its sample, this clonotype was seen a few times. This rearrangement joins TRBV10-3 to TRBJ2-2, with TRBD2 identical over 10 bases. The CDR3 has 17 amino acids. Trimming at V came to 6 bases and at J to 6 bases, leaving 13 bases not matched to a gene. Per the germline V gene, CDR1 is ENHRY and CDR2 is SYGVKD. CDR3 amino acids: CAIRPGASGSRAGELFF. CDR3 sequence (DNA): TGTGCCATCAGACCCGGTGCTAGCGGGAGTCGTGCCGGGGAGCTGTTTTTT.

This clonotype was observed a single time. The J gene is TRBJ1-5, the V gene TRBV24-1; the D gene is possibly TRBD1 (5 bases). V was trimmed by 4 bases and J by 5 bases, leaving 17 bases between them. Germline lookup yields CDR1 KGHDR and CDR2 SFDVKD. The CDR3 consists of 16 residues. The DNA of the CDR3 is TGTGCCACCAGTGAGACCAATGACAGAGCCTATCAGCCCCAGCATTTT. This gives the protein CATSETNDRAYQPQHF.

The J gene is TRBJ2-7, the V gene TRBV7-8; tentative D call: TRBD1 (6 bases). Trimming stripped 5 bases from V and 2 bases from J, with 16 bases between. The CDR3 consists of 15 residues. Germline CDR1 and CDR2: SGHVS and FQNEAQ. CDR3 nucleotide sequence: TGTGCCAGCAGCCCCGGTGGCAGGGGAACCTACGAGCAGTACTTC. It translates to CASSPGGRGTYEQYF.

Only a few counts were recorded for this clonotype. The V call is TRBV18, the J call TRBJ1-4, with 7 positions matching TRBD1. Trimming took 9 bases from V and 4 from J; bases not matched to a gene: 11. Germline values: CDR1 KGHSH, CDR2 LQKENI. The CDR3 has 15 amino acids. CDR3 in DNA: TGTGCCAGTACCGCGGGGACAGACAATAATGAAAAACTGTTTTTT. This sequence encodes CASTAGTDNNEKLFF.

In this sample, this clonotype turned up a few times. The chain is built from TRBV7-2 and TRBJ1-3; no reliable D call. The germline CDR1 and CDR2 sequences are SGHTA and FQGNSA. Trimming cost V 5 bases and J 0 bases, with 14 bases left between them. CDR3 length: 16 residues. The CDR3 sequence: CASSGFPGASGNTIYF. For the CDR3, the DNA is TGTGCCAGCAGCGGATTTCCGGGAGCCTCTGGAAACACCATATATTTT.

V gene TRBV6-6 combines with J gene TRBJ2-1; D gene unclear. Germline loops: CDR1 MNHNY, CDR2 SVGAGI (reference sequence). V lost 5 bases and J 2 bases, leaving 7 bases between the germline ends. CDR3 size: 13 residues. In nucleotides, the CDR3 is TGTGCCAGCAGTGATGGCACCTACAATGAGCAGTTCTTC. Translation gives CASSDGTYNEQFF.

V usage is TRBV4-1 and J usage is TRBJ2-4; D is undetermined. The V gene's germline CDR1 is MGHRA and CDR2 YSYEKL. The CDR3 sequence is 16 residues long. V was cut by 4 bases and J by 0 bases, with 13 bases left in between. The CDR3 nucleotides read TGCGCCAGCAGCCCCCGATATCGACTAGCCAAAAACATTCAGTACTTC. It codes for CASSPRYRLAKNIQYF.